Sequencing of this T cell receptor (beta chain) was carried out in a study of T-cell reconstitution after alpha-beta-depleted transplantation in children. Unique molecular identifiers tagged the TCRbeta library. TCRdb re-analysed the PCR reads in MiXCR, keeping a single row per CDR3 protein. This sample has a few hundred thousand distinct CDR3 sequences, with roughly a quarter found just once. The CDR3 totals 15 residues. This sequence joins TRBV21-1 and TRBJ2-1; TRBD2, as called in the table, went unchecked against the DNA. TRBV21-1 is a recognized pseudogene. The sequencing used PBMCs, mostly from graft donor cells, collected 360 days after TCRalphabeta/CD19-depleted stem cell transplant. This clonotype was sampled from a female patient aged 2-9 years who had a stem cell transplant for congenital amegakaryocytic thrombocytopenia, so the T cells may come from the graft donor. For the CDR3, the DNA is TGTGCCAGCAGCCGCGGCCAACTAGGTATCCATGAGCAGTTCTTC. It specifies CASSRGQLGIHEQFF.